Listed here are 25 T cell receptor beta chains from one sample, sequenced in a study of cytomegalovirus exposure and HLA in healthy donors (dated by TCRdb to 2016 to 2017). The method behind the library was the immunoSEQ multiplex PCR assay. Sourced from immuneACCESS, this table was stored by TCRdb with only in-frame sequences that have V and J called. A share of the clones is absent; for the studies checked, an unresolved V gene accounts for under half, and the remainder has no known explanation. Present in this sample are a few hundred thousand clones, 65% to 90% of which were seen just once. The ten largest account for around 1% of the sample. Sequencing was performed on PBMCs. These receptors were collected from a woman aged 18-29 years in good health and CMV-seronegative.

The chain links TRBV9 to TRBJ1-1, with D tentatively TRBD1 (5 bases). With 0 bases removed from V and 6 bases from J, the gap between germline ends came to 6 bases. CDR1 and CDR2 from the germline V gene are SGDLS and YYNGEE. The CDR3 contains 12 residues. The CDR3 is CASSVAGSEAFF. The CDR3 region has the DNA TGTGCCAGCAGCGTAGCAGGGTCTGAAGCTTTCTTT.

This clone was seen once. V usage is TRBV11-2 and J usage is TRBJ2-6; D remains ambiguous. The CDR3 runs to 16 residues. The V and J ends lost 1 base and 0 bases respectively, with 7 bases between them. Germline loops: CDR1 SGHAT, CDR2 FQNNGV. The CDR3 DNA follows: TGTGCCAGCAGCTTAGTTCGGTTCTCTGGGGCCAACGTCCTGACTTTC. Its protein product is CASSLVRFSGANVLTF.

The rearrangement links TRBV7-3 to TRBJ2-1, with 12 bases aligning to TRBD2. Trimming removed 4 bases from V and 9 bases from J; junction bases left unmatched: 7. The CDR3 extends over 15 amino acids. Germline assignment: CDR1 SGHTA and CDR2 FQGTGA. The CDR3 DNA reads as TGTGCCAGCAGCTCTCTAGCGGGGGGGCACAGTGAGCAGTTCTTC. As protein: CASSSLAGGHSEQFF.

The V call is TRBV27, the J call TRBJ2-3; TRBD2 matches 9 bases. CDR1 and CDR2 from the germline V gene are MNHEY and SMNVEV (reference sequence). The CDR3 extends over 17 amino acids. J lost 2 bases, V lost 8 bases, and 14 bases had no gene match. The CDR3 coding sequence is TGTGCCAGCTCACCCACCCCGACTAGCGGTGTCACAGATACGCAGTATTTT. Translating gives CASSPTPTSGVTDTQYF.

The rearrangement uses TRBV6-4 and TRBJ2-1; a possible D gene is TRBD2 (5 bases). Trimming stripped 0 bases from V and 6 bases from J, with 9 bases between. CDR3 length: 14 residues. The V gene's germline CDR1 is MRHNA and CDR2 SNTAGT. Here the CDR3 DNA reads TGTGCCAGCAGTGACTCGAGCGGAGTCAATGAGCAGTTCTTC. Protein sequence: CASSDSSGVNEQFF.

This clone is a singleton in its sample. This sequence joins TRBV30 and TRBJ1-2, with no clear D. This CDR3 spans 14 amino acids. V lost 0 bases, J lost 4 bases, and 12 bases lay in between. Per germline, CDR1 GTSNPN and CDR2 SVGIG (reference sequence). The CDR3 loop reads CAWSVPRRGYGYTF. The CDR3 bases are TGTGCCTGGAGTGTACCAAGGCGAGGCTATGGCTACACCTTC.

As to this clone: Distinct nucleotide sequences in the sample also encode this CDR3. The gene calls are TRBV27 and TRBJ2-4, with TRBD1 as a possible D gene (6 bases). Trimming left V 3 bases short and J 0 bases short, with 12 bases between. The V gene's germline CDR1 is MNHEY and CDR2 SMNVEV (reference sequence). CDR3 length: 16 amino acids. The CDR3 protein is CASSLGAGLAKNIQYF. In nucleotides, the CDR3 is TGTGCCAGCAGTTTGGGGGCAGGGTTAGCCAAAAACATTCAGTACTTC.

For the CDR3, the DNA is TGTGCCAGCAGCTTAGCGCTAGAGCAGCCCCAGCATTTT. This codes for CASSLALEQPQHF. The chain has TRBV7-7 and TRBJ1-5; D uncertain. Trimming cost V 0 bases and J 7 bases, with 7 bases left between them. The CDR3 consists of 13 residues. Germline CDR1 and CDR2: SSHAT and FNYEAQ (reference sequence).

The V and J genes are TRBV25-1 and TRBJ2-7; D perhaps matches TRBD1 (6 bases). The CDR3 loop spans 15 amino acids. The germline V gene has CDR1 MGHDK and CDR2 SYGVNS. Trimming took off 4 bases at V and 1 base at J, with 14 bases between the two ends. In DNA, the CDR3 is TGTGCCAGCAGTGTAGGGGGTATCACATCCTACGAGCAGTACTTC. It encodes CASSVGGITSYEQYF.

CDR3 sequence: CASSPTGTGGLTEAFF. The CDR3 DNA reads TGTGCCAGCTCACCTACCGGGACAGGGGGCCTCACTGAAGCTTTCTTT. The J gene is TRBJ1-1, the V gene TRBV18; the match to TRBD1 covers 12 bases. Germline V CDR1 and CDR2: KGHSH, LQKENI. The CDR3 is 16 amino acids. The ends lost 3 bases at V and 4 bases at J; junction bases unmatched: 6.

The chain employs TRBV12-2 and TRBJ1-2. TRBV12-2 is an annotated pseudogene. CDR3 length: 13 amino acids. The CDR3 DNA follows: TGTGCAAGTCGCCTTTGGCGACGGGTCGGCTACACCTTC. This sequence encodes CASRLWRRVGYTF.

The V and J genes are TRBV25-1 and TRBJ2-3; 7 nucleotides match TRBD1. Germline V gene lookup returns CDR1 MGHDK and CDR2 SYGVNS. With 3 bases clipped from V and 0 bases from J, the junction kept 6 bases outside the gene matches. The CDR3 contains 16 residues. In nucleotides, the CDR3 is TGTGCCAGCAGTGATTACGGGACAGTGAGCACAGATACGCAGTATTTT. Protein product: CASSDYGTVSTDTQYF.

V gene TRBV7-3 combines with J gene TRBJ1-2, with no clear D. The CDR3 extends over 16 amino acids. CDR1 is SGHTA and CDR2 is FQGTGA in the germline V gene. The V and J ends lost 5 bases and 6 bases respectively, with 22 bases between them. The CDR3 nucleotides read TGTGCCAGCAGCCAGATCGAGGTAGCGCGTGGAAATGGCTACACCTTC. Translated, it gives CASSQIEVARGNGYTF.

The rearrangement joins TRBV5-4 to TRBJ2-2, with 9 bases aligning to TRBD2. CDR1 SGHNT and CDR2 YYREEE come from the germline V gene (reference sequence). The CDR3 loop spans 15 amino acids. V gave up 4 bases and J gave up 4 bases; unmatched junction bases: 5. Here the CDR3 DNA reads TGTGCCAGCAGCAGACTAGCGGAGATCACCGGGGAGCTGTTTTTT. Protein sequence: CASSRLAEITGELFF.

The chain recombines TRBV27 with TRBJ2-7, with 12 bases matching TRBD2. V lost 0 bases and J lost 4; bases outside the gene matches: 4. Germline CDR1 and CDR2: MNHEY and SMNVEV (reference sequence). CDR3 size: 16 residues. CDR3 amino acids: CASSLSGGTSGYEQYF. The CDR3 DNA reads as TGTGCCAGCAGTTTATCGGGAGGGACTAGCGGGTACGAGCAGTACTTC.

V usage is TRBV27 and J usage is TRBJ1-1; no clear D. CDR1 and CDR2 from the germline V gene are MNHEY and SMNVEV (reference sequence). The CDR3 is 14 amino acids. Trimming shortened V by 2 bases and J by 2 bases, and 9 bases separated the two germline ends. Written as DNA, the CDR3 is TGTGCCAGCAGTTTAACGGAGTTCAACACTGAAGCTTTCTTT. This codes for CASSLTEFNTEAFF.

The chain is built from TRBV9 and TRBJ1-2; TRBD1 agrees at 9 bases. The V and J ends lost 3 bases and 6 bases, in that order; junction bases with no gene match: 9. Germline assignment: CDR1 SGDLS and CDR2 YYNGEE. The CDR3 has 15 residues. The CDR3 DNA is TGTGCCAGCAGCGCCCTATTGGGACAGGGAAATGGCTACACCTTC. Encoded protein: CASSALLGQGNGYTF.

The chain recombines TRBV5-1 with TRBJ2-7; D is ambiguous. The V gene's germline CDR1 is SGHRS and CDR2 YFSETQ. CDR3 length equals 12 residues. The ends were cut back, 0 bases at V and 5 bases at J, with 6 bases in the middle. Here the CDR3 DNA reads TGCGCCAGCAGCTTGGGTCAGAACGAGCAGTACTTC. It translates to CASSLGQNEQYF.

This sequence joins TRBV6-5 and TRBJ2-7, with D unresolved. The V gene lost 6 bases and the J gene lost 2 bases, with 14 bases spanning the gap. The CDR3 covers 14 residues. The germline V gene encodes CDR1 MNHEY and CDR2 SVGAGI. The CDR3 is CASSYTRRAYEQYF. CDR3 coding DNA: TGTGCCAGCAGCTACACCCGCCGCGCCTACGAGCAGTACTTC.

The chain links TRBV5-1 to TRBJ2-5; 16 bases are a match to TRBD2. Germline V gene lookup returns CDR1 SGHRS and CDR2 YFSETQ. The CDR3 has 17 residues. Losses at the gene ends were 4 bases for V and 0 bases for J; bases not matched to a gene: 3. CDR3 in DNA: TGCGCCAGCAGCCCGGGACTAGCGGGGGGGTACCAAGAGACCCAGTACTTC. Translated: CASSPGLAGGYQETQYF.

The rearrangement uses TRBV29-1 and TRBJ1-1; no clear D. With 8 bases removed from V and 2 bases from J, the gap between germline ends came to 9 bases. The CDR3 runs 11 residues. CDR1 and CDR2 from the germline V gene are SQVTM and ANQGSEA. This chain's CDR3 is CSSRFNTEAFF. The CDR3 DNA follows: TGCAGCTCCCGGTTTAACACTGAAGCTTTCTTT. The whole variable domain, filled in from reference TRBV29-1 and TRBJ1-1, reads SAVISQKPSRDICQRGTSLTIQCQVDSQVTMMFWYRQQPGQSLTLIATANQGSEATYESGFVIDKFPISRPNLTFSTLTVSNMSPEDSSIYLCSSRFNTEAFFGQGTRLTVV.

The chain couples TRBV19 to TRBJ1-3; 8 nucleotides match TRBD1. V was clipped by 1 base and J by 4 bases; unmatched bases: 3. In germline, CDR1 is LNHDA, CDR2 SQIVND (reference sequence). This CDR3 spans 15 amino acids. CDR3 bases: TGTGCCAGTAGTATAGTGAACAGGGGGGGAAACACCATATATTTT. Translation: CASSIVNRGGNTIYF.

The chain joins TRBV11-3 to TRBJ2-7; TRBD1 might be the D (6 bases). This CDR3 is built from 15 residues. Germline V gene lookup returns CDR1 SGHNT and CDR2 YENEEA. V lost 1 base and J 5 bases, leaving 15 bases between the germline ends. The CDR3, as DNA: TGTGCCAGCAGCTTAGGCCCAGGGGATCGAAACGAGCAGTACTTC. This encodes CASSLGPGDRNEQYF.

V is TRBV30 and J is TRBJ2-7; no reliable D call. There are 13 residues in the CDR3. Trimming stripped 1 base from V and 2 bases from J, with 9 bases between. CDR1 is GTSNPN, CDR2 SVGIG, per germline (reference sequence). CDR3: CAWSAEIPYEQYF. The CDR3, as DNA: TGTGCCTGGAGTGCTGAGATTCCCTACGAGCAGTACTTC. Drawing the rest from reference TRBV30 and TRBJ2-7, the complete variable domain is SQTIHQWPATLVQPVGSPLSLECTVEGTSNPNLYWYRQAAGRGLQLLFYSVGIGQISSEVPQNLSASRPQDRQFILSSKKLLLSDSGFYLCAWSAEIPYEQYFGPGTRLTVT.

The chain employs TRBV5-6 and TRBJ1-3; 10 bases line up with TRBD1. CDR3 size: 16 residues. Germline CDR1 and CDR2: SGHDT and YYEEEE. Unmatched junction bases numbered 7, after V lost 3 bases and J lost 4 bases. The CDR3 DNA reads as TGTGCCAGCAGCTGGGGACAGGGGTTAATCGGAAACACCATATATTTT. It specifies CASSWGQGLIGNTIYF.